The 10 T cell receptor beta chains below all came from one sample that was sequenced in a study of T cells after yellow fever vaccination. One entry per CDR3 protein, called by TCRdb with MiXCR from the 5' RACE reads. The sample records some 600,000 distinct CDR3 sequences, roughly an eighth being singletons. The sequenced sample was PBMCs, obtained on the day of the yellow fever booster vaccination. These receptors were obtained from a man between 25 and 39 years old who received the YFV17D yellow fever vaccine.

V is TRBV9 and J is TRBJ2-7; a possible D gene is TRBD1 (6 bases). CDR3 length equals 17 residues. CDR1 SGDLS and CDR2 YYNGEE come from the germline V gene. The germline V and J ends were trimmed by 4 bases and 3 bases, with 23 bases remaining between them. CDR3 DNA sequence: TGTGCCAGCAGCCCCCGACCCGACAGGAAGTTGGTCTACGAGCAGTACTTC. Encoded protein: CASSPRPDRKLVYEQYF.

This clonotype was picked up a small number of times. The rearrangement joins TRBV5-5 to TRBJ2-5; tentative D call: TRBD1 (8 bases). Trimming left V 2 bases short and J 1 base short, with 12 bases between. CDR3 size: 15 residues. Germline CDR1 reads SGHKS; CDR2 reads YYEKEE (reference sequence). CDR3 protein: CASSLQGGPQETQYF. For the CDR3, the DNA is TGTGCCAGCAGCTTACAGGGGGGGCCCCAAGAGACCCAGTACTTC.

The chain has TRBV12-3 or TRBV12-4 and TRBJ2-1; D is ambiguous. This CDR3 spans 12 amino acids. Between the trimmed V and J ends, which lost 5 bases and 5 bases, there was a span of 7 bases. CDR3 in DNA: TGTGCCAGCAGTCTAGATGACAATGAGCAGTTCTTC. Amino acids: CASSLDDNEQFF.

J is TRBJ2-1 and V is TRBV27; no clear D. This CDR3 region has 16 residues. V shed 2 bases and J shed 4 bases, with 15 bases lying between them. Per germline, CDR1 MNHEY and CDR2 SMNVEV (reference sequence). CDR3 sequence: CASSLGTGPLYNEQFF. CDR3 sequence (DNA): TGTGCCAGCAGTTTAGGAACGGGCCCCCTTTACAATGAGCAGTTCTTC.

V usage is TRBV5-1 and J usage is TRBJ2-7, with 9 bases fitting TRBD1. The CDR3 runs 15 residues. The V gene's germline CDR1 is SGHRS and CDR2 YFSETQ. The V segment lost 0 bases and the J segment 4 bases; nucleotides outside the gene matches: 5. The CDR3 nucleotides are TGCGCCAGCAGCTTGGCCTCCGGGACAGGGTACGAGCAGTACTTC. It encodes CASSLASGTGYEQYF.

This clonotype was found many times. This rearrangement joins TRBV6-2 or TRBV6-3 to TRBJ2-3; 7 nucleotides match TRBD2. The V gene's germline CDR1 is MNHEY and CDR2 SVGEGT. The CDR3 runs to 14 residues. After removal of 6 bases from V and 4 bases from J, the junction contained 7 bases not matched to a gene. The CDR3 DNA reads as TGTGCCAGCAGGACAGCGGGAAGGTCAGATACGCAGTATTTT. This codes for CASRTAGRSDTQYF.

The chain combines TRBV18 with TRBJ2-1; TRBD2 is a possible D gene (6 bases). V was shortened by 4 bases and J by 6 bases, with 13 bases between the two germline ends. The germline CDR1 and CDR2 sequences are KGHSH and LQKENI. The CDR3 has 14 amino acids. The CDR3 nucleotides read TGTGCCAGCTCACTTCAGGATAGCGGCAATGAGCAGTTCTTC. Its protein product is CASSLQDSGNEQFF.

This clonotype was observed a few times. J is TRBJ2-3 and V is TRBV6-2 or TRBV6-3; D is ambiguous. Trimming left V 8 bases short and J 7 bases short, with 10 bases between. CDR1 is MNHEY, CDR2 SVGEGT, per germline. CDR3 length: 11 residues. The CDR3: CASGARYTQYF. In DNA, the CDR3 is TGTGCCAGCGGAGCGCGATATACGCAGTATTTT.

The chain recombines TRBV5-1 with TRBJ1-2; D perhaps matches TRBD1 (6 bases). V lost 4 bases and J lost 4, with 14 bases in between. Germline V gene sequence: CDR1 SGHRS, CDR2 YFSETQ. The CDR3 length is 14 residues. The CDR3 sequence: CASSTGTSTYGYTF. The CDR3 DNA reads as TGCGCCAGCAGCACCGGGACAAGTACCTATGGCTACACCTTC.

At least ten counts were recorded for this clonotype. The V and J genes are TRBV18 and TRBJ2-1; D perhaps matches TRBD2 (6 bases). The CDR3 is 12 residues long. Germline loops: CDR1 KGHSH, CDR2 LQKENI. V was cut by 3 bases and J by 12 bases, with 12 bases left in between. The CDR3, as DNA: TGTGCCAGCTCACCCGGGACTGGGGGGCAGTTCTTC. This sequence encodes CASSPGTGGQFF.